The 6 T cell receptor beta chains below all came from one sample that was sequenced in a study of blood T cell repertoires in COVID-19. Generated by immunoSEQ multiplex PCR, the TCRdb table keeps only in-frame clones and is missing some. Of about 330,000 clones in the sample, around 89% were seen once. The sample comprised peripheral blood. These receptor sequences come from a woman between 50 and 59 years old with active or convalescent COVID-19.

The rearrangement links TRBV19 to TRBJ2-1, with TRBD2 identical over 9 bases. Germline CDR1 and CDR2: LNHDA and SQIVND (reference sequence). This CDR3 region has 17 residues. After removal of 0 bases from V and 7 bases from J, the junction contained 10 bases not matched to a gene. The CDR3 protein is CASSIDSGLAGRNEQFF. CDR3 coding DNA: TGTGCCAGTAGTATAGATTCCGGGCTAGCGGGAAGAAATGAGCAGTTCTTC. Full variable domain (outside the CDR3, taken from reference TRBV19 and TRBJ2-1): DGGITQSPKYLFRKEGQNVTLSCEQNLNHDAMYWYRQDPGQGLRLIYYSQIVNDFQKGDIAEGYSVSREKKESFPLTVTSAQKNPTAFYLCASSIDSGLAGRNEQFFGPGTRLTVL.

The chain is built from TRBV5-4 and TRBJ2-7, with 13 bases that match TRBD2. Germline assignment: CDR1 SGHNT and CDR2 YYREEE (reference sequence). Germline trimming cut 1 base from V and 4 bases from J; bases unmatched to any gene: 5. The CDR3 has 16 amino acids. Here the CDR3 DNA reads TGTGCCAGCAGCTTGCCCTTGACTAGCGGGGGGTACGAGCAGTACTTC. It codes for CASSLPLTSGGYEQYF.

This chain joins TRBV19 and TRBJ2-5; 12 positions match TRBD2. Germline CDR1 is LNHDA and CDR2 is SQIVND (reference sequence). CDR3 size: 15 residues. With 2 bases clipped from V and 4 bases from J, the junction kept 2 bases outside the gene matches. Here the CDR3 reads CASSIRLAGAETQYF. In DNA, the CDR3 is TGTGCCAGTAGTATAAGACTAGCGGGAGCAGAGACCCAGTACTTC.

The V and J genes are TRBV4-1 and TRBJ2-7; 10 positions match TRBD2. CDR1 is MGHRA, CDR2 YSYEKL, per germline. V lost 5 bases and J lost 2; bases outside the gene matches: 6. CDR3 length equals 15 residues. The CDR3 nucleotides read TGCGCCAGCAGCGCACGACTAGCGGGTACCTACGAGCAGTACTTC. Its translation: CASSARLAGTYEQYF.

This clone was seen once. J is TRBJ2-1 and V is TRBV10-3; D unresolved. V was cut by 2 bases and J by 0 bases, with 5 bases left in between. Germline values: CDR1 ENHRY, CDR2 SYGVKD. The CDR3 runs 14 residues. The CDR3 DNA reads as TGTGCCATCAGTGAGAGGAGCTCCTACAATGAGCAGTTCTTC. Its protein is CAISERSSYNEQFF.

This rearrangement joins TRBV7-8 to TRBJ2-7; D is perhaps TRBD1 (5 bases). Germline V gene lookup returns CDR1 SGHVS and CDR2 FQNEAQ. The CDR3 has 15 amino acids. The V end lost 3 bases, the J end lost 0 bases, and 12 bases lay between the germline ends. The CDR3 DNA sequence: TGTGCCAGCAGCTTTGCGGACACTAACTCCTACGAGCAGTACTTC. This gives the protein CASSFADTNSYEQYF.